This record concerns one T cell receptor beta chain sequence. This CDR3 is built from 14 residues. Trimming took off 5 bases at V and 7 bases at J, with 17 bases between the two ends. The V gene's germline CDR1 is MNHEY and CDR2 SMNVEV (reference sequence). The study amplified TCR beta CDR3 regions using RNA transcripts. HTBI primers were used in a first-round RT-PCR, which preceded a second-round multiplex PCR. Via MiXCR, TCRdb re-called the multiplex PCR reads, giving one row per CDR3 protein. The data contain about 550,000 distinct CDR3 sequences, roughly 39% of them singletons. The sample originates from a study of Graves' ophthalmopathy and Graves' hyperthyroidism.

What was sequenced was peripheral blood or thyroid tissue (not recorded which). The receptor was isolated from an adult man with Graves' hyperthyroidism. The chain joins TRBV27 to TRBJ1-2; possible D gene TRBD1, 5 bases. In nucleotides, the CDR3 is TGTGCCAGCAGTCATGCAGGGAAGGAGCCTGGCTACACCTTC. Its translation: CASSHAGKEPGYTF.